This TCR beta chain was captured in a study of blood T cell repertoires in COVID-19. Measured with immunoSEQ multiplex PCR; TCRdb has only the in-frame clones, and not every one. The table records about 130,000 clones, approximately 80% of them present only once. Germline V gives CDR1 SGDLS, CDR2 YYNGEE. Trimming took off 3 bases at V and 6 bases at J, with 15 bases between the two ends. The CDR3 consists of 15 residues. The sequenced sample was peripheral blood. The receptor's source is a man older than 75 with acute or convalescent COVID-19. This chain links TRBV9 with TRBJ1-4; TRBD1 is a possible D gene (5 bases). The CDR3 DNA reads as TGTGCCAGCAGCGGACAGACGGGAGGCTATGAAAAACTGTTTTTT. It encodes CASSGQTGGYEKLFF.